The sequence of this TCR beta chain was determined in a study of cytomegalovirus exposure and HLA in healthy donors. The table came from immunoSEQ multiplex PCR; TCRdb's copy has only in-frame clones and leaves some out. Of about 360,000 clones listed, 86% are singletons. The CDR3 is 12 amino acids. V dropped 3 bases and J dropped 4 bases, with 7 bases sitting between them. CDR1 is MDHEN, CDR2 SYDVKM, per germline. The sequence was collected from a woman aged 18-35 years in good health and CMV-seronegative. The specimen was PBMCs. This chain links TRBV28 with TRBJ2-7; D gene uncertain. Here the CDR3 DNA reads TGTGCCAGCAGTTTTCCTTTTTACGAGCAGTACTTC. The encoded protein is CASSFPFYEQYF.